This record covers a single T cell receptor beta chain. Its antigen is undetermined. The V gene's germline CDR1 is SGDLS and CDR2 YYNGEE. Trimming cost V 0 bases and J 10 bases, with 17 bases left between them. CDR3 length equals 15 residues. Time point: cycle 4 day 1 (C4D1), after more than 5 weeks of nivolumab. Following autologous stem cell transplantation, relapse occurred in every patient, and exposure to brentuximab vedotin varied. After thawing, PBMCs were subjected to magnetic negative selection to isolate CD8+ T cells. The patients, who had relapsed/refractory classical Hodgkin lymphoma, achieved best responses of complete response, partial response or progressive disease. TCRdb's table, derived via immunoSEQ multiplex PCR, lists solely in-frame clones and lacks some. This repertoire shows 12,000 or so clones, about 88% found once; its top ten account for 30% to 40%. This sample was taken from a study of PD-1 blockade in classical Hodgkin lymphoma. Findings and limits, study-wide: The study found that TCR diversity rose significantly by C4D1 in CD4+ but not CD8+ cells. Complete responders started with a diversity level that resembled newly diagnosed patients at baseline. Although disease activity or prior therapy may be involved, causes of the repertoire differences remain undefined.

The chain couples TRBV9 to TRBJ2-1; D is undetermined. Here the sequenced sample was CD8+ T cells from blood, taken before the fourth cycle of nivolumab. The TCR originated in a human donor with classical Hodgkin lymphoma. The donor label of this sample is uncertain. In DNA form, the CDR3 reads TGTGCCAGCAGCGTAGCTGAGTCCCGGGTAGCCGAGCAGTTCTTC. It yields the protein CASSVAESRVAEQFF.